A selection of T cell receptor beta chains follows, all from one sample in a study of technical replicates of blood from several donors. Produced via immunoSEQ multiplex PCR; TCRdb's table is partial and in-frame only. Among under 100,000 clones listed, approximately 86% were seen once. Sequenced sample: PBMCs. These TCRs come from a human donor in good health. Some clones in this sample may be carry-over from other donors' samples. Each CDR3 is given with its conserved first and last residue. Each record gives: V gene, clone size, CDR3 length, D gene, J gene, CDR3 protein, CDR3 DNA. A D gene is named only where the DNA matches it firmly. Clone sizes are given selectively: once, few, many, or a class where the clone is expanded.

V gene: TRBV2; clone size: .; CDR3 length: 15; D gene: TRBD1; J gene: TRBJ2-7; CDR3 protein: CAIPTRTGADYEQYF; CDR3 DNA: TGTGCCATCCCCACACGGACAGGGGCCGACTACGAGCAGTACTTC
V gene: TRBV6-5; clone size: .; CDR3 length: 15; D gene: TRBD2; J gene: TRBJ2-7; CDR3 protein: CASSPGTSGRGEQYF; CDR3 DNA: TGTGCCAGCAGTCCCGGGACTAGCGGGAGAGGTGAGCAGTACTTC
V gene: TRBV13; clone size: once; CDR3 length: 16; D gene: TRBD2; J gene: TRBJ2-2; CDR3 protein: CASSLRLAGDTGELFF; CDR3 DNA: TGTGCCAGCAGCTTACGGCTAGCGGGAGACACCGGGGAGCTGTTTTTT
V gene: TRBV27; clone size: .; CDR3 length: 15; D gene: .; J gene: TRBJ1-5; CDR3 protein: CASSFKGASNQPQHF; CDR3 DNA: TGTGCCAGCAGTTTCAAGGGAGCCAGCAATCAGCCCCAGCATTTT
V gene: TRBV4-1; clone size: .; CDR3 length: 12; D gene: .; J gene: TRBJ2-4; CDR3 protein: CASSLAGDIQYF; CDR3 DNA: TGCGCCAGCAGCCTAGCCGGGGACATTCAGTACTTC
V gene: TRBV5-4; clone size: once; CDR3 length: 16; D gene: TRBD1; J gene: TRBJ1-2; CDR3 protein: CASSLAPGQGSYGYTF; CDR3 DNA: TGTGCCAGCAGCTTGGCCCCGGGACAGGGATCCTATGGCTACACCTTC
V gene: TRBV29-1; clone size: .; CDR3 length: 14; D gene: .; J gene: TRBJ2-3; CDR3 protein: CSVVVGLVTDTQYF; CDR3 DNA: TGCAGCGTAGTCGTCGGTCTTGTCACAGATACGCAGTATTTT
V gene: TRBV5-6; clone size: .; CDR3 length: 14; D gene: .; J gene: TRBJ2-2; CDR3 protein: CASARGEYTGELFF; CDR3 DNA: TGTGCCAGCGCCCGGGGAGAGTACACCGGGGAGCTGTTTTTT
V gene: TRBV1; clone size: .; CDR3 length: 14; D gene: .; J gene: TRBJ2-5; CDR3 protein: CTSSQHRLAGGPYF; CDR3 DNA: TGCACCAGCAGCCAGCACCGACTAGCGGGAGGACCTTACTTC
V gene: TRBV7-9; clone size: .; CDR3 length: 16; D gene: TRBD1; J gene: TRBJ2-5; CDR3 protein: CASSSPGGQYQETQYF; CDR3 DNA: TGTGCCAGCAGCTCGCCAGGGGGCCAGTACCAAGAGACCCAGTACTTC
V gene: TRBV6-5; clone size: .; CDR3 length: 12; D gene: .; J gene: TRBJ2-2; CDR3 protein: CASSYPSGELFF; CDR3 DNA: TGTGCCAGCAGTTACCCCTCCGGGGAGCTGTTTTTT
V gene: TRBV4-1; clone size: .; CDR3 length: 14; D gene: .; J gene: TRBJ1-3; CDR3 protein: CASSTEGRGNTIYF; CDR3 DNA: TGCGCCAGCAGCACGGAGGGGAGGGGAAACACCATATATTTT
V gene: TRBV7-8; clone size: .; CDR3 length: 18; D gene: TRBD1; J gene: TRBJ1-3; CDR3 protein: CASSSGSYGTEIGNTIYF; CDR3 DNA: TGTGCCAGCAGCTCCGGCTCGTACGGGACAGAAATTGGAAACACCATATATTTT
V gene: TRBV7-2; clone size: .; CDR3 length: 16; D gene: .; J gene: TRBJ2-5; CDR3 protein: CASSLAWSGRQETQYF; CDR3 DNA: TGTGCCAGCAGCTTAGCGTGGTCGGGTAGACAAGAGACCCAGTACTTC
V gene: TRBV27; clone size: .; CDR3 length: 16; D gene: .; J gene: TRBJ1-6; CDR3 protein: CASRRTASSYNSPLHF; CDR3 DNA: TGTGCCAGCAGGAGGACAGCTAGCTCCTATAATTCACCCCTCCACTTT
V gene: TRBV5-1; clone size: .; CDR3 length: 16; D gene: .; J gene: TRBJ2-5; CDR3 protein: CASSLGRAGRQETQYF; CDR3 DNA: TGCGCCAGCAGCTTGGGAAGGGCGGGACGGCAAGAGACCCAGTACTTC
V gene: TRBV5-6; clone size: .; CDR3 length: 14; D gene: .; J gene: TRBJ2-2; CDR3 protein: CASSLRLNTGELFF; CDR3 DNA: TGTGCCAGCAGCCTCAGGTTGAACACCGGGGAGCTGTTTTTT
V gene: TRBV4-1; clone size: .; CDR3 length: 17; D gene: .; J gene: TRBJ1-3; CDR3 protein: CASSQAPPGNSGNTIYF; CDR3 DNA: TGCGCCAGCAGCCAAGCTCCCCCAGGCAACTCTGGAAACACCATATATTTT
V gene: TRBV18; clone size: .; CDR3 length: 16; D gene: TRBD1; J gene: TRBJ1-1; CDR3 protein: CASSPRDRGMGTEAFF; CDR3 DNA: TGTGCCAGCTCACCCCGGGACAGGGGCATGGGTACTGAAGCTTTCTTT
V gene: TRBV18; clone size: .; CDR3 length: 12; D gene: .; J gene: TRBJ2-5; CDR3 protein: CASSGTGRTQYF; CDR3 DNA: TGTGCCAGCTCAGGAACAGGCCGGACCCAGTACTTC
V gene: TRBV5-1; clone size: once; CDR3 length: 17; D gene: TRBD2; J gene: TRBJ2-3; CDR3 protein: CASSLAGLALSTDTQYF; CDR3 DNA: TGCGCCAGCAGCTTGGCGGGACTAGCGCTTAGCACAGATACGCAGTATTTT
V gene: TRBV5-1; clone size: .; CDR3 length: 14; D gene: TRBD2; J gene: TRBJ2-1; CDR3 protein: CASSLQRGGQEQFF; CDR3 DNA: TGCGCCAGCAGCTTGCAGCGGGGGGGCCAGGAGCAGTTCTTC
V gene: TRBV11-3; clone size: .; CDR3 length: 17; D gene: TRBD1; J gene: TRBJ2-3; CDR3 protein: CASSRGAATGAADTQYF; CDR3 DNA: TGTGCCAGCAGCCGAGGAGCCGCCACAGGGGCCGCAGATACGCAGTATTTT
V gene: TRBV7-9; clone size: .; CDR3 length: 18; D gene: TRBD1; J gene: TRBJ2-6; CDR3 protein: CASSGRGQGAGGANVLTF; CDR3 DNA: TGTGCCAGCAGCGGTAGGGGGCAGGGGGCGGGTGGGGCCAACGTCCTGACTTTC
V gene: TRBV11-2; clone size: .; CDR3 length: 14; D gene: .; J gene: TRBJ2-1; CDR3 protein: CASSPGVSYNEQFF; CDR3 DNA: TGTGCCAGCAGCCCGGGGGTTTCATACAATGAGCAGTTCTTC
V gene: TRBV6-5; clone size: few; CDR3 length: 11; D gene: .; J gene: TRBJ1-1; CDR3 protein: CATAEGIEAFF; CDR3 DNA: TGTGCCACCGCCGAGGGCATTGAAGCTTTCTTT
V gene: TRBV11-3; clone size: .; CDR3 length: 15; D gene: TRBD2; J gene: TRBJ2-1; CDR3 protein: CASSLGGRTYNEQFF; CDR3 DNA: TGTGCCAGCAGCTTAGGCGGGAGAACTTACAATGAGCAGTTCTTC
V gene: TRBV7-2; clone size: .; CDR3 length: 15; D gene: .; J gene: TRBJ1-1; CDR3 protein: CASSLEWGLGTEAFF; CDR3 DNA: TGTGCCAGCAGCTTAGAATGGGGGCTGGGCACTGAAGCTTTCTTT
V gene: TRBV6-6; clone size: once; CDR3 length: 14; D gene: TRBD2; J gene: TRBJ2-1; CDR3 protein: CATRMGGRALEQFF; CDR3 DNA: TGTGCCACCCGAATGGGCGGGAGGGCCCTTGAGCAGTTCTTC
V gene: TRBV4-3; clone size: .; CDR3 length: 15; D gene: TRBD1; J gene: TRBJ2-7; CDR3 protein: CASSQVGTGDEAQYF; CDR3 DNA: TGCGCCAGCAGCCAAGTAGGGACAGGGGATGAGGCGCAGTACTTC
V gene: TRBV7-8; clone size: .; CDR3 length: 15; D gene: .; J gene: TRBJ1-3; CDR3 protein: CASSPDIAQGNTIYF; CDR3 DNA: TGTGCCAGCAGCCCCGATATTGCTCAGGGGAACACCATATATTTT
V gene: TRBV25-1; clone size: .; CDR3 length: 12; D gene: .; J gene: TRBJ2-3; CDR3 protein: CASRGLLDTQYF; CDR3 DNA: TGTGCCAGCAGGGGCCTTTTAGATACGCAGTATTTT
V gene: TRBV7-2; clone size: .; CDR3 length: 13; D gene: .; J gene: TRBJ1-1; CDR3 protein: CASSLGAYTEAFF; CDR3 DNA: TGTGCCAGCAGCTTAGGGGCATACACTGAAGCTTTCTTT
V gene: TRBV5-4; clone size: .; CDR3 length: 15; D gene: TRBD1; J gene: TRBJ1-6; CDR3 protein: CASSYAGTGNSPLHF; CDR3 DNA: TGTGCCAGCAGTTATGCCGGGACAGGGAATTCACCCCTCCACTTT
V gene: TRBV7-3; clone size: .; CDR3 length: 17; D gene: .; J gene: TRBJ1-6; CDR3 protein: CASSPPQGVAYNSPLHF; CDR3 DNA: TGTGCCAGCAGCCCTCCCCAAGGGGTCGCCTATAATTCACCCCTCCACTTT
V gene: TRBV11-1; clone size: .; CDR3 length: 16; D gene: .; J gene: TRBJ2-5; CDR3 protein: CASSERRQALQETQYF; CDR3 DNA: TGTGCCAGCAGCGAAAGAAGACAGGCGCTCCAAGAGACCCAGTACTTC
V gene: TRBV4-1; clone size: .; CDR3 length: 16; D gene: TRBD2; J gene: TRBJ2-3; CDR3 protein: CASSQEGLAGTDTQYF; CDR3 DNA: TGCGCCAGCAGCCAAGAAGGGCTAGCGGGGACAGATACGCAGTATTTT
V gene: TRBV4-2; clone size: .; CDR3 length: 18; D gene: TRBD1; J gene: TRBJ1-3; CDR3 protein: CASSAGQGWIESGNTIYF; CDR3 DNA: TGTGCCAGCAGCGCCGGACAGGGGTGGATTGAGTCTGGAAACACCATATATTTT
V gene: TRBV6-1; clone size: .; CDR3 length: 14; D gene: .; J gene: TRBJ1-3; CDR3 protein: CASIKEVSGNTIYF; CDR3 DNA: TGTGCCAGCATAAAGGAGGTCTCTGGAAACACCATATATTTT